Listed below are T cell receptor beta chains from one sample, sequenced in a study of T-cell reconstitution after alpha-beta-depleted transplantation in children. TCRdb processed the PCR reads anew with MiXCR; each CDR3 protein has one entry. The table has about 900,000 distinct CDR3 sequences, roughly 29% seen once; the top ten hold more than 25%. Sequenced here: PBMCs, mostly from graft donor cells, sampled 360 days after TCRalphabeta/CD19-depleted stem cell transplant. The receptors were gathered from a boy under three years old who had a stem cell transplant for SCID, so the T cells may come from the graft donor. CDR3s include the opening cysteine and the closing phenylalanine or tryptophan. The order of the fields is V gene, J gene, clone size, D gene, CDR3 protein, CDR3 DNA. A D gene is named only where the DNA matches it firmly. Clone size is shown for a subset of rows, as once, few, many or a class of expanded clone.

V: TRBV2
J: TRBJ1-1
size: few
D: .
CDR3: CASTESGASTEAFF
DNA: TGTGCCAGCACGGAGTCGGGGGCGAGCACTGAAGCTTTCTTT

V: TRBV23-1
J: TRBJ1-6
size: .
D: .
CDR3: CASSQTAPLHF
DNA: TGCGCCAGCTCCCAGACAGCACCCCTCCACTTT

V: TRBV9
J: TRBJ2-7
size: .
D: TRBD2
CDR3: CASSVGGGGSSYEQYF
DNA: TGTGCCAGCAGCGTAGGAGGCGGGGGGAGCTCCTACGAGCAGTACTTC

V: TRBV12-3/TRBV12-4
J: TRBJ1-1
size: .
D: .
CDR3: CASSIGRLTEAFF
DNA: TGTGCCAGCAGTATCGGGAGACTCACTGAAGCTTTCTTT

V: TRBV4-1
J: TRBJ2-5
size: .
D: TRBD2
CDR3: CASSHPGTGGDETQYF
DNA: TGCGCCAGCAGCCATCCCGGGACGGGGGGAGACGAGACCCAGTACTTC

V: TRBV19
J: TRBJ2-2
size: few
D: TRBD2
CDR3: CASSIPSGGNTGELFF
DNA: TGTGCCAGTAGTATACCTAGCGGGGGGAACACCGGGGAGCTGTTTTTT

V: TRBV24-1
J: TRBJ2-1
size: few
D: .
CDR3: CATSEPPENEQFF
DNA: TGTGCCACCAGTGAGCCACCGGAAAATGAGCAGTTCTTC

V: TRBV9
J: TRBJ2-3
size: .
D: TRBD1
CDR3: CASRGQGITDTQYF
DNA: TGTGCCAGCAGGGGACAGGGAATCACAGATACGCAGTATTTT

V: TRBV6-5
J: TRBJ1-1
size: few
D: .
CDR3: CASSYSLATEAFF
DNA: TGTGCCAGCAGTTACTCATTGGCCACTGAAGCTTTCTTT

V: TRBV20-1
J: TRBJ2-7
size: .
D: TRBD1
CDR3: CSAEAGGAQYF
DNA: TGCAGTGCGGAAGCAGGGGGCGCGCAGTACTTC

V: TRBV5-1
J: TRBJ1-6
size: .
D: .
CDR3: CASSFKGHDNSPLHF
DNA: TGCGCCAGCAGCTTTAAGGGTCACGATAATTCACCCCTCCACTTT

V: TRBV12-3/TRBV12-4
J: TRBJ1-2
size: few
D: TRBD1
CDR3: CATTRTGGSGYTF
DNA: TGTGCCACCACACGAACAGGGGGTTCTGGCTACACCTTC

V: TRBV12-3/TRBV12-4
J: TRBJ1-4
size: .
D: .
CDR3: CASSTGQFDEKLFF
DNA: TGTGCCAGCAGTACCGGACAGTTTGATGAAAAACTGTTTTTT

V: TRBV27
J: TRBJ2-4
size: few
D: .
CDR3: CASSSPDGAKNIQYF
DNA: TGTGCCAGCAGTTCACCGGACGGAGCCAAAAACATTCAGTACTTC

V: TRBV7-9
J: TRBJ1-1
size: .
D: .
CDR3: CASKDTLDTEAFF
DNA: TGTGCCAGCAAGGACACATTAGACACTGAAGCTTTCTTT

V: TRBV28
J: TRBJ2-7
size: .
D: .
CDR3: CAIGRATYEQYF
DNA: TGTGCCATCGGACGCGCGACCTACGAGCAGTACTTC

V: TRBV18
J: TRBJ2-7
size: once
D: TRBD2
CDR3: CASSPGLAGSSYEQYF
DNA: TGTGCCAGCTCACCGGGACTAGCGGGGAGTTCCTACGAGCAGTACTTC

V: TRBV12-3/TRBV12-4
J: TRBJ1-6
size: .
D: .
CDR3: CASGLTWGSNSPLHF
DNA: TGTGCCAGCGGACTGACTTGGGGGTCTAATTCACCCCTCCACTTT

V: TRBV6-2/TRBV6-3
J: TRBJ1-5
size: .
D: .
CDR3: CASSYRHPLSYGNQPQHF
DNA: TGTGCCAGCAGTTATAGACACCCGCTATCCTATGGCAATCAGCCCCAGCATTTT

V: TRBV12-3/TRBV12-4
J: TRBJ2-3
size: few
D: TRBD2
CDR3: CASSSIAGYTADTQYF
DNA: TGTGCCAGCAGTTCCATAGCGGGGTATACGGCAGATACGCAGTATTTT

V: TRBV20-1
J: TRBJ2-1
size: .
D: .
CDR3: CSARGNSESF
DNA: TGCAGTGCCAGAGGTAACTCAGAATCCTTC

V: TRBV25-1
J: TRBJ2-7
size: few
D: TRBD2
CDR3: CASRSLSTSGYHEQYF
DNA: TGTGCCAGCAGATCCCTCTCGACTAGCGGCTACCACGAGCAGTACTTC

V: TRBV5-8
J: TRBJ2-2
size: .
D: TRBD1
CDR3: CASSTQDRGLVGELFF
DNA: TGTGCCAGCAGCACCCAAGACAGGGGGCTTGTCGGGGAGCTGTTTTTT